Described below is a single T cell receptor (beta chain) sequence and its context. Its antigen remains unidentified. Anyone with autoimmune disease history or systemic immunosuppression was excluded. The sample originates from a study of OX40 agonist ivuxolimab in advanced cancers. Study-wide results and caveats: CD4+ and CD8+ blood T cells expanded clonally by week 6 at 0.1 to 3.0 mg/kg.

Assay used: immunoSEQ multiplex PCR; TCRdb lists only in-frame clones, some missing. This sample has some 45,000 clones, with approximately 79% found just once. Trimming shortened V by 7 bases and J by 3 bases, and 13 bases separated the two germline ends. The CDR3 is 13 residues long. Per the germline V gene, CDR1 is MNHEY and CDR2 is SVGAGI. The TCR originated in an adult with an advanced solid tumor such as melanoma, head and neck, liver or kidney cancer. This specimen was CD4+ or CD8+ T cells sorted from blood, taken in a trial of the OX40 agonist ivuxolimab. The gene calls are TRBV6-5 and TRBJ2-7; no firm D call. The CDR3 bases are TGTGCCAGCACCAAAGGTGGGAACTACGAGCAGTACTTC. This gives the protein CASTKGGNYEQYF.